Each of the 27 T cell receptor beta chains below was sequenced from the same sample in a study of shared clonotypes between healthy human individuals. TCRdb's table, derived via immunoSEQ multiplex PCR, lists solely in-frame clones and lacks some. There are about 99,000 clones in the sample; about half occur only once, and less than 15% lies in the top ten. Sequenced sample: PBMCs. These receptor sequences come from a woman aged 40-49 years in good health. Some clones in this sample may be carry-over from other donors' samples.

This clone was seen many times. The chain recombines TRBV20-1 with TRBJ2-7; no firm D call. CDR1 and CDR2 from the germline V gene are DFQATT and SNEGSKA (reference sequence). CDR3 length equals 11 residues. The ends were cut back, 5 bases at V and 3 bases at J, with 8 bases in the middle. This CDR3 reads CSALSFYEQYF. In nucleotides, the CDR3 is TGCAGTGCTTTAAGTTTCTACGAGCAGTACTTC.

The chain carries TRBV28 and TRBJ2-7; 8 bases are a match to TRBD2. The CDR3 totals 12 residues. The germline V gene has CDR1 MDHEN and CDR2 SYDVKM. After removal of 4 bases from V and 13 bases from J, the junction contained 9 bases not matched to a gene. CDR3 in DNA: TGTGCCAGCAGTTCTGGGAGCGGGGGTTCTTACTTC. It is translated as CASSSGSGGSYF.

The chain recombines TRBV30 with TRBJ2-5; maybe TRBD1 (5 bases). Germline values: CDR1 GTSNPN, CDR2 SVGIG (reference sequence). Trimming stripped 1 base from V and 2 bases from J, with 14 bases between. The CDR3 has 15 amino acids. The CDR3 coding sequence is TGTGCCTGGAGTGCACAGGCCAAGCGACAAGAGACCCAGTACTTC. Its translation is CAWSAQAKRQETQYF.

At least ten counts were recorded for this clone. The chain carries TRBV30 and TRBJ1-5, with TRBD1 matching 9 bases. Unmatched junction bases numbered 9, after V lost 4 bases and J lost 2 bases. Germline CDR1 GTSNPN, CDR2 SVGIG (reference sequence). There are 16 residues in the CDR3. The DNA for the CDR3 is TGTGCCTGGAACAACAGGGGGCGGCGGGGCAATCAGCCCCAGCATTTT. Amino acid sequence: CAWNNRGRRGNQPQHF.

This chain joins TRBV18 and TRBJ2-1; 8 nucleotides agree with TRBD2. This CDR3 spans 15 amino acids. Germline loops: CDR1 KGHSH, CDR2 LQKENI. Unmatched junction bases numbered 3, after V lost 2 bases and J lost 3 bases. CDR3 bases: TGTGCCAGCTCACCAGCGGGAGGAGGCTACAATGAGCAGTTCTTC. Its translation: CASSPAGGGYNEQFF.

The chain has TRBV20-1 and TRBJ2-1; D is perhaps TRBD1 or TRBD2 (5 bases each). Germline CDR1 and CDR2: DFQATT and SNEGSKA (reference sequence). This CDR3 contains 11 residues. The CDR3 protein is CSAQGRDEQFF. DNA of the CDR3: TGCAGCGCTCAGGGACGGGATGAGCAGTTCTTC.

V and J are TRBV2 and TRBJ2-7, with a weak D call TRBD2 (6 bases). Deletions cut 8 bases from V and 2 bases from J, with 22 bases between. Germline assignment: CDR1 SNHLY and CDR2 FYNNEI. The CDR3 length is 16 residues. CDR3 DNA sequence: TGTGCCAGCTTCGGAGCCCAAGGAGGGTTGGCCTACGAGCAGTACTTC. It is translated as CASFGAQGGLAYEQYF.

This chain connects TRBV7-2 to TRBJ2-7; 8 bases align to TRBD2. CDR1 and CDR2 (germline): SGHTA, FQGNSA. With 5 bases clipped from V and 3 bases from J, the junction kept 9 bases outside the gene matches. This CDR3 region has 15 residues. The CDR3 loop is CASSLTSGSGYEQYF. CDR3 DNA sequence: TGTGCCAGCAGCCTCACTAGCGGCTCAGGCTACGAGCAGTACTTC.

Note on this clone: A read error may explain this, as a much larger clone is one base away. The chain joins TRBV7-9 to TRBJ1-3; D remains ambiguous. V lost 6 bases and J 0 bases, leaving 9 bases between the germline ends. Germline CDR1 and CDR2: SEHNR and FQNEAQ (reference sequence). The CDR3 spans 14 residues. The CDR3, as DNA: TGTGCCAGCAGTCGTGATGACTCTGGAAACACCATATATTTT. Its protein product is CASSRDDSGNTIYF.

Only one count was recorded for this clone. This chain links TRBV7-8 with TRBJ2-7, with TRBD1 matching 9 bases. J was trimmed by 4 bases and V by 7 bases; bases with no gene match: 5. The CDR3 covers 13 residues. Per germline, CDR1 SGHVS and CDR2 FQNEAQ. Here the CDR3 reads CASKGTGSYEQYF. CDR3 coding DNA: TGTGCCAGCAAGGGGACAGGGTCGTACGAGCAGTACTTC.

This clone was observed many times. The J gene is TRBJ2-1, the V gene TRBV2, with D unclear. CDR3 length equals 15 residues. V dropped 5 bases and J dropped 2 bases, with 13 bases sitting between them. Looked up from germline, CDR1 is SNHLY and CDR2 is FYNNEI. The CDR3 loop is CASSPLGLTYNEQFF. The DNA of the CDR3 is TGTGCCAGCAGTCCTCTGGGGTTAACCTACAATGAGCAGTTCTTC.

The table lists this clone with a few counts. Written as DNA, the CDR3 is TGTGCCAGCTCACGGACAGGGCTCAATCAGCCCCAGCATTTT. It translates to CASSRTGLNQPQHF. The chain recombines TRBV18 with TRBJ1-5; 8 nucleotides match TRBD1. With V trimmed by 4 bases and J by 3 bases, 2 bases remained unmatched. CDR1 KGHSH and CDR2 LQKENI come from the germline V gene. This CDR3 has 14 residues.

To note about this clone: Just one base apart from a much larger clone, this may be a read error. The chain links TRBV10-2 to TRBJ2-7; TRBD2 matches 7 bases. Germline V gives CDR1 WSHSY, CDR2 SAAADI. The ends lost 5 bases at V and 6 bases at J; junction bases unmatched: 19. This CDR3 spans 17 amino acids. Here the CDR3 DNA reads TGCGCCAGCAGTTTCACCGGGACTGGCGGGAGCAGGCCCGAGCAGTACTTC. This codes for CASSFTGTGGSRPEQYF.

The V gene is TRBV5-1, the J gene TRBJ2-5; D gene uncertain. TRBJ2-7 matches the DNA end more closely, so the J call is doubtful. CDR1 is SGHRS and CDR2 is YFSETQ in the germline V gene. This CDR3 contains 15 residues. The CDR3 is CASSLVGNFGYEQYF. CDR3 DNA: TGCGCCAGCAGCTTGGTGGGGAACTTCGGCTACGAGCAGTACTTC.

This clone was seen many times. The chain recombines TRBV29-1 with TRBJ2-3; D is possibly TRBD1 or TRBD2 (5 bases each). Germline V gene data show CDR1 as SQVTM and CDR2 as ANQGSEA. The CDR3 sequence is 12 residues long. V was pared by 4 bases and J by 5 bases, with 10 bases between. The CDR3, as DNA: TGCAGCGTTGGTCGGGACGAAGATACGCAGTATTTT. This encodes CSVGRDEDTQYF.

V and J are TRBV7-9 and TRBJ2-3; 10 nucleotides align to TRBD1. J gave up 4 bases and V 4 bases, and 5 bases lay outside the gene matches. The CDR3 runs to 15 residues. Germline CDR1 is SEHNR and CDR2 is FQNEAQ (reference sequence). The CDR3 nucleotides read TGTGCCAGCAGCTACACGACAGGGGGCGCAGATACGCAGTATTTT. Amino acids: CASSYTTGGADTQYF.

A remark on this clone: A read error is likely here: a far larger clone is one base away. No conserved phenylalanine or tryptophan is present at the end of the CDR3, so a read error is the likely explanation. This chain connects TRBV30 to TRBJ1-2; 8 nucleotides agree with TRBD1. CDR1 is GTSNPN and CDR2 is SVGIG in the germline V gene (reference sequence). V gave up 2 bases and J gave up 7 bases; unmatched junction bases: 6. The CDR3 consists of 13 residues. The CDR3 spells CAWSKQGGSGYTL. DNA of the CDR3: TGTGCCTGGAGTAAACAGGGGGGAAGTGGCTACACCCTC.

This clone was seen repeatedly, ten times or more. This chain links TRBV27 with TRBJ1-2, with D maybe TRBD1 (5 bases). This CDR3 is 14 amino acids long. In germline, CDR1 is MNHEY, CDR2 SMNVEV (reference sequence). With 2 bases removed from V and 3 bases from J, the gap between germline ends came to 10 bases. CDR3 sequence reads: CASSLGRQHYGYTF. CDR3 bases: TGTGCCAGCAGTTTAGGTAGACAGCACTATGGCTACACCTTC.

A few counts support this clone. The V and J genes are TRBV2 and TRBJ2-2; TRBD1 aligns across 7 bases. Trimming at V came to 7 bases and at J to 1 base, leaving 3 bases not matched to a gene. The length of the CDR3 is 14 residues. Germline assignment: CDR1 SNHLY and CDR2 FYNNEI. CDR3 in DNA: TGTGCCAGCAAATGGACAGGGAACACCGGGGAGCTGTTTTTT. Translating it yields CASKWTGNTGELFF. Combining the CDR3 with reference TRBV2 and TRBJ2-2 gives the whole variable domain EPEVTQTPSHQVTQMGQEVILRCVPISNHLYFYWYRQILGQKVEFLVSFYNNEISEKSEIFDDQFSVERPDGSNFTLKIRSTKLEDSAMYFCASKWTGNTGELFFGEGSRLTVL.

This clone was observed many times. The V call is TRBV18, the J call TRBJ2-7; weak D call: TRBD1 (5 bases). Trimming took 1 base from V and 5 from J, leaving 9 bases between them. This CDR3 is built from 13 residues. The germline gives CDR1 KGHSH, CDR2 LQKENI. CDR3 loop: CASSPRRVDEQYF. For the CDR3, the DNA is TGTGCCAGCTCACCACGCAGGGTGGACGAGCAGTACTTC.

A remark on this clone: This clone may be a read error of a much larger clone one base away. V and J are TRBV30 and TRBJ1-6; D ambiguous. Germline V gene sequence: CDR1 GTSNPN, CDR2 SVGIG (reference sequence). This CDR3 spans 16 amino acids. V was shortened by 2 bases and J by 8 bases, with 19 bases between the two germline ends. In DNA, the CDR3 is TGTGCCTGGAGTCGCCTAGGTGGTTTTCGGGATTCACCCCTCCACTTT. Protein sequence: CAWSRLGGFRDSPLHF.

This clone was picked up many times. CDR3 sequence (DNA): TGTGCCAGCAGCACCCCCCTTTTTGGGATAGGCGAGCAGTACTTC. It is translated as CASSTPLFGIGEQYF. The genes are TRBV7-9 and TRBJ2-7; D is undetermined. The CDR3 loop spans 15 amino acids. V lost 5 bases and J lost 6, with 20 bases in between. The V gene's germline CDR1 is SEHNR and CDR2 FQNEAQ (reference sequence).

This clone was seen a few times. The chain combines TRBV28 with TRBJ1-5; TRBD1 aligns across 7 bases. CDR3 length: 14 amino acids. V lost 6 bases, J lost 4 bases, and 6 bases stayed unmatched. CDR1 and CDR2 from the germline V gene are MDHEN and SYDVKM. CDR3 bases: TGTGCCAGCAGCAGAGGGGGCTGGAATCAGCCCCAGCATTTT. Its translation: CASSRGGWNQPQHF. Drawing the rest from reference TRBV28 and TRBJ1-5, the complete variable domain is DVKVTQSSRYLVKRTGEKVFLECVQDMDHENMFWYRQDPGLGLRLIYFSYDVKMKEKGDIPEGYSVSREKKERFSLILESASTNQTSMYLCASSRGGWNQPQHFGDGTRLSIL.

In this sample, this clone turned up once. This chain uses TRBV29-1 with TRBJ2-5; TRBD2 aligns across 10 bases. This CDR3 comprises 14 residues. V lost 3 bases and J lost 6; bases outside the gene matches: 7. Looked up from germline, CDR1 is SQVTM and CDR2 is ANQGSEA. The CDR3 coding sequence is TGCAGCGTTGAGCTAGCGGGAGTAGATAAGACCCAGTACTTC. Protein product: CSVELAGVDKTQYF.

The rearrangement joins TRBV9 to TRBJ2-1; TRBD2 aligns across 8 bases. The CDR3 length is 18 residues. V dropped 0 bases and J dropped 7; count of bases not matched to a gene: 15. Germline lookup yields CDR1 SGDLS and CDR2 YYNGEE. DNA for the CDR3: TGTGCCAGCAGCGTAGATGCCTCTCTGGCGGGAGGTAGGAATGAGCAGTTCTTC. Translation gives CASSVDASLAGGRNEQFF.

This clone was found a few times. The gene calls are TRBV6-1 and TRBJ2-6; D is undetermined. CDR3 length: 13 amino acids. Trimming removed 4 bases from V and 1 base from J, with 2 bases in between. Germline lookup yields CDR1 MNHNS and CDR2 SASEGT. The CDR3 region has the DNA TGTGCCAGCAGTGCGTCTGGGGCCAACGTCCTGACTTTC. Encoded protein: CASSASGANVLTF.

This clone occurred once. The CDR3 coding sequence is TGCAGTGCTAGACTCCTCTACGAGCAGTACTTC. It encodes CSARLLYEQYF. This chain links TRBV20-1 with TRBJ2-7; D is ambiguous. The CDR3 covers 11 residues. Per the germline V gene, CDR1 is DFQATT and CDR2 is SNEGSKA (reference sequence). Trimming cost V 2 bases and J 3 bases, with 5 bases left between them.